This T cell receptor (beta chain) was identified during a study of shared clonotypes between healthy human individuals. The wider study: A donor's plate count was three for CD4 naive and three for CD4 memory; CD8 naive had two and CD8 memory one. Broader study findings: Few donors limited the genetic and exposure-history diversity represented.

Method: immunoSEQ multiplex PCR; TCRdb's copy keeps in-frame clones and lacks some. The sample carries some 500,000 clones, 95% to 97% recorded once. In the CD4+ fraction, cells were divided into CD45RA+ naive and CD45RA-negative memory subsets. Note on this clone: Its antigen is unidentified.

The germline CDR1 and CDR2 sequences are KGHSH and LQKENI. The CDR3 has 13 amino acids. Trimming shortened V by 6 bases and J by 6 bases, and 12 bases separated the two germline ends. The TCR sequence derives from a woman aged 25 to 45 in good health. The sample was naive CD4+ T cells sorted from blood. The subset was: CD45RA+ positively selected. This chain connects TRBV18 to TRBJ1-5; possibly TRBD1 for D (5 bases). CDR3 in DNA: TGTGCCAGCTCCCCCGAAAGGGGTCAGCCCCAGCATTTT. Translated: CASSPERGQPQHF.